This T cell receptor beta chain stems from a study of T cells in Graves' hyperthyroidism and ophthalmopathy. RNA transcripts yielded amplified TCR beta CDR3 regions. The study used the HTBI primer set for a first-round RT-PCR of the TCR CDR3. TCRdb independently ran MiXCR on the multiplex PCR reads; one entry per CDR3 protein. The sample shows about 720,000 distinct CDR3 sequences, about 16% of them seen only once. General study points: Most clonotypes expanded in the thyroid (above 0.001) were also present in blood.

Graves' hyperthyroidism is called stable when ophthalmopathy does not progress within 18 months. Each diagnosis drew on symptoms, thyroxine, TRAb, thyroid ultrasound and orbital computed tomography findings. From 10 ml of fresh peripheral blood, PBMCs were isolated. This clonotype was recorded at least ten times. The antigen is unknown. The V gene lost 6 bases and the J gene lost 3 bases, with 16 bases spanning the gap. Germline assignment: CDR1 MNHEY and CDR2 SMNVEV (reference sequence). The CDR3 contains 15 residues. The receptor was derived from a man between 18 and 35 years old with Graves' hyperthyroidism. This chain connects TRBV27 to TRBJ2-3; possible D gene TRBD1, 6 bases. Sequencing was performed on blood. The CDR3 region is CASSPRPGETDTQYF. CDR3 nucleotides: TGTGCCAGCAGCCCTCGGCCAGGGGAGACAGATACGCAGTATTTT.